The clone carrying this T cell receptor beta chain was seen a single time. The sample originates from a study of blood T cell repertoires in COVID-19. Profiled with immunoSEQ multiplex PCR; TCRdb holds only in-frame clones, not every one. The sample contains about 260,000 clones, approximately 81% of which appear only once. Germline V gene lookup returns CDR1 MNHEY and CDR2 SMNVEV (reference sequence). The CDR3 is made up of 14 amino acids. V was cut by 5 bases and J by 4 bases, with 13 bases left in between. This clonotype was obtained from a man in his fifties or sixties with acute or convalescent COVID-19. Sequences were obtained from peripheral blood. The V gene is TRBV27, the J gene TRBJ2-3; D is uncertain. The CDR3: CASSAYNEADTQYF. In DNA form, the CDR3 reads TGTGCCAGCAGTGCGTACAACGAGGCAGATACGCAGTATTTT.